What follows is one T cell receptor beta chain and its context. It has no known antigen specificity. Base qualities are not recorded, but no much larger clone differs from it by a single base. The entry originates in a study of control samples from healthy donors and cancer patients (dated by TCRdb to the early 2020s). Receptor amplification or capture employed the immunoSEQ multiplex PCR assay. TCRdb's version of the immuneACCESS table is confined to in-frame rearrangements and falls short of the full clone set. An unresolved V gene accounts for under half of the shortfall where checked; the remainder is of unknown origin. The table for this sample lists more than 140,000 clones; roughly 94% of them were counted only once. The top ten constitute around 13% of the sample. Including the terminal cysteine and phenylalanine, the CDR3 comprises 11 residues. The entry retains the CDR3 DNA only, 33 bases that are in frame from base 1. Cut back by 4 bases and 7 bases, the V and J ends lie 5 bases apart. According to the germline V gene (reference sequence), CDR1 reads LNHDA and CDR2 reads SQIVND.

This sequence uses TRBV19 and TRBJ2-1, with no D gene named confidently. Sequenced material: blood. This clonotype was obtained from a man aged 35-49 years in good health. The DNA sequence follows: TGTGCCAGTAGTAATTATAATGAGCAGTTCTTC. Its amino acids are CASSNYNEQFF.